The 22 T cell receptor beta chains below come from one sample, sequenced in a study of CD8 T cells in Susac syndrome. RNA, at roughly 0.45 to 1 ug, was reverse transcribed with random hexamers. TCRdb re-analysed the immunoSEQ multiplex PCR reads in MiXCR, keeping a single row per CDR3 protein. This sample yields some 150,000 distinct CDR3 sequences, of which around 96% are seen a single time; 0.16% belongs to the top ten. The material sequenced was CD4+ T cells from PBMCs. The receptor source for this set is a human donor with Susac syndrome.

This clonotype has only one observation. The rearrangement joins TRBV20-1 to TRBJ2-3, with a weak D call TRBD2 (6 bases). Between the trimmed V and J ends, which lost 4 bases and 1 base, there was a span of 15 bases. Germline CDR1 DFQATT, CDR2 SNEGSKA (reference sequence). The CDR3 sequence is 15 residues long. Here the CDR3 reads CSATRRGYGTDTQYF. The CDR3, as DNA: TGCAGTGCTACCCGTCGGGGGTACGGCACAGATACGCAGTATTTT.

The V call is TRBV6-5, the J call TRBJ2-7, with 7 bases identical to TRBD1. The CDR3 length is 13 residues. CDR1 MNHEY and CDR2 SVGAGI come from the germline V gene. V trimming: 5 bases; J trimming: 2 bases; junction bases outside the gene matches: 3. The CDR3 reads CASSLRGTYEQYF. The CDR3 nucleotides read TGTGCCAGCAGTCTCAGGGGGACCTACGAGCAGTACTTC.

The CDR3 DNA reads TGTGCCAGCAGGACCGGCGCCGGTCGGAGCCACTATGGCTACACCTTC. Encoded protein: CASRTGAGRSHYGYTF. The rearrangement joins TRBV6-1 to TRBJ1-2; no clear D. The germline V gene encodes CDR1 MNHNS and CDR2 SASEGT. Trimming cost V 6 bases and J 3 bases, with 20 bases left between them. The CDR3 has 16 residues.

The chain combines TRBV6-5 with TRBJ2-5; perhaps TRBD2 as D (6 bases). The CDR3 totals 14 residues. V was pared by 5 bases and J by 5 bases, with 15 bases between. Germline V gives CDR1 MNHEY, CDR2 SVGAGI. The CDR3 DNA sequence: TGTGCCAGCAGTCCGGGACTCGGAGGGGAGACCCAGTACTTC. Protein: CASSPGLGGETQYF.

CDR3 coding DNA: TGCGCCAGCAGCCGCCCGGGACAGAACTATGGCTACACCTTC. Its protein is CASSRPGQNYGYTF. The J gene is TRBJ1-2, the V gene TRBV5-1, with 7 bases fitting TRBD1. The CDR3 extends over 14 amino acids. The J segment lost 2 bases and the V segment lost 4 bases, leaving 5 bases of the junction unmatched. Germline V lookup: CDR1 SGHRS, CDR2 YFSETQ.

The chain carries TRBV12-3 or TRBV12-4 and TRBJ2-7; D perhaps matches TRBD2 (6 bases). V was cut by 6 bases and J by 4 bases, with 10 bases left in between. The CDR3 is made up of 12 amino acids. The DNA of the CDR3 is TGTGCCAGCAGCTCGGAGGGGTACGAGCAGTACTTC. Translating gives CASSSEGYEQYF.

This chain joins TRBV7-9 and TRBJ2-1; D unresolved. CDR1 is SEHNR, CDR2 FQNEAQ, per germline (reference sequence). The CDR3 is 15 amino acids. Trimming stripped 5 bases from V and 1 base from J, with 12 bases between. Written as DNA, the CDR3 is TGTGCCAGCAGCCTGCCGACGAAATCCTACAATGAGCAGTTCTTC. Protein sequence: CASSLPTKSYNEQFF. Full variable domain (outside the CDR3, taken from reference TRBV7-9 and TRBJ2-1): DTGVSQNPRHKITKRGQNVTFRCDPISEHNRLYWYRQTLGQGPEFLTYFQNEAQLEKSRLLSDRFSAERPKGSFSTLEIQRTEQGDSAMYLCASSLPTKSYNEQFFGPGTRLTVL.

The chain uses TRBV24-1 and TRBJ1-3, with 7 positions matching TRBD1. V dropped 4 bases and J dropped 11; count of bases not matched to a gene: 4. The CDR3 has 12 residues. Looked up from germline, CDR1 is KGHDR and CDR2 is SFDVKD. CDR3 DNA: TGTGCCACCAGTGACTCGACAGGGCCCATATATTTT. Translation gives CATSDSTGPIYF.

J is TRBJ1-3 and V is TRBV29-1; D not certain. The V end lost 7 bases, the J end lost 0 bases, and 7 bases lay between the germline ends. CDR1 is SQVTM and CDR2 is ANQGSEA in the germline V gene. The CDR3 spans 12 residues. The CDR3, as DNA: TGCAGCGCCGCCCTCTCTGGAAACACCATATATTTT. Protein: CSAALSGNTIYF.

The chain carries TRBV12-3 or TRBV12-4 and TRBJ1-2, with 9 bases matching TRBD1. V dropped 4 bases and J dropped 4; count of bases not matched to a gene: 4. The CDR3 totals 14 residues. This chain's CDR3 is CASSWGQGVYGYTF. The CDR3 nucleotides are TGTGCCAGCAGTTGGGGACAGGGCGTCTATGGCTACACCTTC.

The rearrangement uses TRBV29-1 and TRBJ1-4, with TRBD1 matching over 9 bases. Germline loops: CDR1 SQVTM, CDR2 ANQGSEA. The V segment lost 4 bases and the J segment 2 bases; nucleotides outside the gene matches: 5. The CDR3 contains 15 residues. The CDR3 here is CSVGSGTGTNEKLFF. CDR3 DNA sequence: TGCAGCGTTGGGTCCGGGACAGGGACTAATGAAAAACTGTTTTTT.

The chain carries TRBV5-1 and TRBJ2-5; D gene uncertain. Per the germline V gene, CDR1 is SGHRS and CDR2 is YFSETQ. CDR3 length equals 15 residues. The V end was cut by 6 bases, the J end by 5 bases, with 20 bases between. CDR3 bases: TGCGCCAGCAACTCGATACCCGCGATTGGTGAGACCCAGTACTTC. Translated, it gives CASNSIPAIGETQYF.

The chain is built from TRBV20-1 and TRBJ2-7, with TRBD2 matching over 8 bases. The CDR3 has 12 residues. The germline V gene encodes CDR1 DFQATT and CDR2 SNEGSKA (reference sequence). The V segment lost 6 bases and the J segment 2 bases; nucleotides outside the gene matches: 3. CDR3 residues: CSAAGGPYEQYF. In DNA, the CDR3 is TGCAGTGCCGCGGGAGGCCCCTACGAGCAGTACTTC.

This chain links TRBV9 with TRBJ1-2; TRBD1 agrees at 9 bases. J gave up 3 bases and V 1 base, and 7 bases lay outside the gene matches. The CDR3 contains 16 residues. CDR1 and CDR2 from the germline V gene are SGDLS and YYNGEE. The CDR3 spells CASSVSPGQGDYGYTF. For the CDR3, the DNA is TGTGCCAGCAGCGTATCCCCGGGACAGGGAGACTATGGCTACACCTTC.

The sample holds one count of this clonotype. J is TRBJ1-5 and V is TRBV20-1, with D possibly TRBD1 on 5 matching bases. The V gene lost 0 bases and the J gene lost 6 bases, with 12 bases spanning the gap. Germline CDR1 and CDR2: DFQATT and SNEGSKA (reference sequence). The CDR3 is made up of 14 amino acids. CDR3 in DNA: TGCAGTGCTAGAGAGGGGGAGGGAGGTCAGCCCCAGCATTTT. The encoded protein is CSAREGEGGQPQHF.

This clonotype was recorded once. V is TRBV7-9 and J is TRBJ1-4; D is perhaps TRBD1 (5 bases). The CDR3 covers 15 residues. V lost 1 base, J lost 8 bases, and 14 bases lay in between. Per the germline V gene, CDR1 is SEHNR and CDR2 is FQNEAQ (reference sequence). The DNA of the CDR3 is TGTGCCAGCAGCTTAGGAGGGGCGTTAGGAGAAAAACTGTTTTTT. Its translation: CASSLGGALGEKLFF.

The V and J genes are TRBV9 and TRBJ1-5; possible D gene TRBD1, 6 bases. The germline V and J ends were trimmed by 0 bases and 6 bases, with 10 bases remaining between them. The CDR3 is 14 residues long. Germline lookup yields CDR1 SGDLS and CDR2 YYNGEE. The CDR3 sequence: CASSVAGGSQPQHF. CDR3 bases: TGTGCCAGCAGCGTAGCGGGGGGCAGTCAGCCCCAGCATTTT.

The rearrangement links TRBV5-1 to TRBJ2-1, with TRBD2 matching 9 bases. Germline loops: CDR1 SGHRS, CDR2 YFSETQ. V shed 0 bases and J 1 base; nucleotides not matched to a gene: 2. The CDR3 consists of 16 residues. The DNA for the CDR3 is TGCGCCAGCAGCTTGGCCCTAGCGGGGTCCTACAATGAGCAGTTCTTC. Translating it yields CASSLALAGSYNEQFF.

The gene calls are TRBV20-1 and TRBJ1-5; 9 bases match TRBD1. After removal of 0 bases from V and 7 bases from J, the junction contained 10 bases not matched to a gene. The CDR3 length is 16 residues. In germline, CDR1 is DFQATT, CDR2 SNEGSKA (reference sequence). The CDR3 nucleotides read TGCAGTGCTAGAGATCCGGGACAGGGAAGTTGGCAGCCCCAGCATTTT. Amino acids: CSARDPGQGSWQPQHF.

This clonotype was observed a single time. The chain uses TRBV3-1 and TRBJ2-5; 7 nucleotides agree with TRBD2. The CDR3 loop spans 15 amino acids. Germline values: CDR1 LGHDT, CDR2 YNNKEL (reference sequence). V lost 4 bases to trimming and J lost 4 bases; unmatched junction nucleotides: 9. CDR3 sequence (DNA): TGTGCCAGCAGCCTTTCCACTAGCGCGGGAGAGACCCAGTACTTC. Translation: CASSLSTSAGETQYF.

CDR3 region: CASGEYGYTF. DNA of the CDR3: TGTGCCAGCGGGGAATATGGCTACACCTTC. The chain employs TRBV9 and TRBJ1-2; no definite D call. Trimming removed 7 bases at V and 5 bases at J, with 6 bases between. The CDR3 is 10 residues long. Per germline, CDR1 SGDLS and CDR2 YYNGEE.

CDR3 residues: CASSQAVSGELFF. In DNA, the CDR3 is TGTGCCAGCAGCCAAGCTGTATCCGGGGAGCTGTTTTTT. This chain uses TRBV3-1 with TRBJ2-2; D is uncertain. V gave up 1 base and J gave up 6 bases, with 6 bases separating them. CDR1 and CDR2 from the germline V gene are LGHDT and YNNKEL (reference sequence). The CDR3 is made up of 13 amino acids.